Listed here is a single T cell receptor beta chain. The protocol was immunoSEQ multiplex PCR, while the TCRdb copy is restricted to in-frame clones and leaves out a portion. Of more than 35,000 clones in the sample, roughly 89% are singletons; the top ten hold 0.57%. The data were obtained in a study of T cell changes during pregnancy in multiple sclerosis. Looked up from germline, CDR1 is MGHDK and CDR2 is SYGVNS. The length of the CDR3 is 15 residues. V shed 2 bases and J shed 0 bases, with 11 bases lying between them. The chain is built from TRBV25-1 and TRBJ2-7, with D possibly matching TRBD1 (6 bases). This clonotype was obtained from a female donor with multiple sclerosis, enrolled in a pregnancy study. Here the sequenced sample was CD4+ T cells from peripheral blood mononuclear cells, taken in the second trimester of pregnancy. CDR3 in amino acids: CASSEGQGNSYEQYF. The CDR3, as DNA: TGTGCCAGCAGTGAAGGTCAGGGGAACTCCTACGAGCAGTACTTC.